This T cell receptor beta chain is from a study of identical twins. The authors used template switching to add a universal primer site and gave cDNA unique molecular identifiers. One entry per CDR3 protein results from TCRdb running MiXCR on the 5' RACE reads. The repertoire holds approximately 620,000 distinct CDR3 sequences, with roughly 8% as singletons. Germline CDR1 reads SGHDN; CDR2 reads FVKESK. The CDR3 is 12 amino acids. Trimming took 2 bases from V and 5 from J, leaving 4 bases between them. The same data also contributed to another study, on yellow fever vaccine responses in identical twins.

The sequenced material came from PBMCs. The chain couples TRBV14 to TRBJ2-1; D remains unclear. This TCR was recovered from a young woman in good health. CDR3 protein: CASSQWDNEQFF. CDR3 DNA sequence: TGTGCCAGCAGCCAATGGGACAATGAGCAGTTCTTC. The full variable domain, with the rest looked up from reference TRBV14 and TRBJ2-1, is EAGVTQFPSHSVIEKGQTVTLRCDPISGHDNLYWYRRVMGKEIKFLLHFVKESKQDESGMPNNRFLAERTGGTYSTLKVQPAELEDSGVYFCASSQWDNEQFFGPGTRLTVL.